These 13 T cell receptor beta chains were sequenced from one sample in a study of T cell clonality in common variable immunodeficiency. Clones were sequenced by immunoSEQ multiplex PCR, and TCRdb holds only the in-frame ones, with some missing. In total the sample includes tens of thousands of clones, none of them seen once. The sample consisted of peripheral blood mononuclear cells. The receptors were gathered from a person aged 18-69 years in good health.

This clone appeared many times. The CDR3 spells CASSERGRVGQPQHF. CDR3 bases read: TGTGCCAGCAGTGAGAGGGGGCGCGTAGGACAGCCC. The genes are TRBV6-1 and TRBJ1-5; 7 positions match TRBD1. The CDR3 extends 3 residues past the end of the read, so its final part is completed from the germline J gene. The CDR3 contains 15 residues. Trimming at V came to 3 bases and at J to 7 bases, leaving 9 bases not matched to a gene. CDR1 and CDR2 (germline): MNHNS, SASEGT.

This clone was counted many times. Coverage ceases 3 residues before the CDR3 finishes, and the germline J gene fills in the end. The chain carries TRBV5-6 and TRBJ2-7; 7 bases line up with TRBD1. Germline values: CDR1 SGHDT, CDR2 YYEEEE. This CDR3 comprises 15 residues. V dropped 2 bases and J dropped 2; count of bases not matched to a gene: 7. Incomplete CDR3 DNA: TGTGCCAGCAGCTTAGTGGGGCAGGGGGCCTACGAG. Translation gives CASSLVGQGAYE. The whole CDR3 protein is CASSLVGQGAYEQYF.

This clone was detected many times. The sequence runs out 3 residues before the end of the CDR3; the remainder is reconstructed from the germline J gene. The chain couples TRBV7-8 to TRBJ2-7; a possible D gene is TRBD1 (7 bases). The germline V gene encodes CDR1 SGHVS and CDR2 FQNEAQ. This CDR3 has 16 residues. Trimming left V 4 bases short and J 0 bases short, with 16 bases between. The CDR3 protein is CASSSGGGSRSYEQYF. CDR3 bases read: TGTGCCAGCAGCTCAGGAGGGGGCTCCCGCTCCTACGAG.

In its sample, this clone was seen many times. The read halts 3 residues ahead of the CDR3 end, with the missing end drawn from the germline J gene. The chain is built from TRBV29-1 and TRBJ1-3; D is unclear. This CDR3 has 13 amino acids. V lost 2 bases and J 0 bases, leaving 5 bases between the germline ends. Germline values: CDR1 SQVTM, CDR2 ANQGSEA. The CDR3 is CSVESGSGNTIYF. The CDR3 DNA, read in part, is TGCAGCGTTGAATCCGGCTCTGGAAACACC.

At least ten counts were recorded for this clone. The read halts 3 residues ahead of the CDR3 end, with the missing end drawn from the germline J gene. This chain connects TRBV5-1 to TRBJ2-5, with 9 positions matching TRBD1. The germline V gene encodes CDR1 SGHRS and CDR2 YFSETQ. The CDR3 consists of 16 residues. V gave up 0 bases and J gave up 5 bases; unmatched junction bases: 8. This CDR3 is CASSLGGQGKGETQYF. CDR3 DNA, as far as it was read: TGCGCCAGCAGCTTGGGAGGACAGGGGAAGGGTGAGACC.

Ten or more counts support this clone. The CDR3 end falls 3 residues outside the read, so it is completed with the germline J gene. The chain recombines TRBV20-1 with TRBJ2-5; 7 bases match TRBD1. The CDR3 spans 14 residues. After removal of 4 bases from V and 4 bases from J, the junction contained 9 bases not matched to a gene. Per the germline V gene, CDR1 is DFQATT and CDR2 is SNEGSKA (reference sequence). This chain's CDR3 is CSATRGIVRETQYF. The DNA read from the CDR3 is TGCAGTGCTACCAGGGGGATTGTACGAGAGACC.

This clone was seen repeatedly, ten times or more. The read is 3 residues too short to cover the CDR3 end, so that end is filled in from the germline J gene. This chain links TRBV5-1 with TRBJ1-5; 9 bases fit TRBD1. Germline lookup yields CDR1 SGHRS and CDR2 YFSETQ. There are 15 residues in the CDR3. V was clipped by 0 bases and J by 6 bases; unmatched bases: 4. The chain's CDR3 is CASSLDGTGPQPQHF. The covered CDR3 bases are TGCGCCAGCAGCTTGGACGGGACAGGGCCTCAGCCC.

This clone was found many times. CDR3 DNA (partial): TGTGCCAGCAGCCCTCCGACGTTAACTAGCGGGGGAACCTACGAG. Translating it yields CASSPPTLTSGGTYE. In full, the CDR3 is CASSPPTLTSGGTYEQYF. The gene calls are TRBV13 and TRBJ2-7; 11 bases line up with TRBD2. The CDR3 end is not reached by the read, which stops 3 residues before it; the germline J gene fills it in. The CDR3 totals 18 residues. Germline loops: CDR1 PRHDT, CDR2 FYEKMQ (reference sequence). Trimming at V came to 5 bases and at J to 2 bases, leaving 14 bases not matched to a gene.

This clone has at least ten counts. The CDR3 end is not reached by the read, which stops 3 residues before it; the germline J gene fills it in. V is TRBV5-1 and J is TRBJ1-2, with 8 bases identical to TRBD1. The CDR3 length is 15 residues. Germline CDR1 is SGHRS and CDR2 is YFSETQ. The sequenced part of the CDR3 DNA is TGCGCCAGCCGCTCTTCAGGGGGCGCGTTTGGGGGC. Translating gives CASRSSGGAFGG. The CDR3, in full, reads CASRSSGGAFGGYTF. Variable domain in full (rest from reference TRBV5-1 and TRBJ1-2): KAGVTQTPRYLIKTRGQQVTLSCSPISGHRSVSWYQQTPGQGLQFLFEYFSETQRNKGNFPGRFSGRQFSNSRSEMNVSTLELGDSALYLCASRSSGGAFGGYTFGSGTRLTVV.

This clone was recorded at least ten times. From the germline J gene comes the end of the CDR3, since the read stops 3 residues before it. The V gene is TRBV2, the J gene TRBJ2-1, with 10 bases fitting TRBD1. Germline trimming cut 8 bases from V and 8 bases from J; bases unmatched to any gene: 6. Looked up from germline, CDR1 is SNHLY and CDR2 is FYNNEI. CDR3 length: 13 amino acids. CDR3 DNA (partial): TGTGCCAGCGGCGACAGGGGGCAGGATGAG. The encoded protein is CASGDRGQDE. From start to end, the CDR3 is CASGDRGQDEQFF. The complete variable domain, with remaining parts taken from reference TRBV2 and TRBJ2-1, reads EPEVTQTPSHQVTQMGQEVILRCVPISNHLYFYWYRQILGQKVEFLVSFYNNEISEKSEIFDDQFSVERPDGSNFTLKIRSTKLEDSAMYFCASGDRGQDEQFFGPGTRLTVL.

This clone was recorded at least ten times. The CDR3 goes on 3 residues after the read ends, and that part is filled in from the germline J gene. The genes are TRBV5-1 and TRBJ1-1; D is possibly TRBD1 (6 bases). Trimming removed 0 bases from V and 5 bases from J, with 11 bases in between. Germline CDR1 is SGHRS and CDR2 is YFSETQ. This CDR3 is 14 amino acids long. CDR3 bases read: TGCGCCAGCAGCTTGGACAGGGTAGGGACTGAA. This encodes CASSLDRVGTE. In full, the CDR3 is CASSLDRVGTEAFF.

This clone has ten or more counts. The read terminates 3 residues before the CDR3 end, so the remaining end is supplied by the germline J gene. The chain employs TRBV20-1 and TRBJ2-3, with 12 bases fitting TRBD1. V lost 3 bases and J lost 6; bases outside the gene matches: 7. CDR1 and CDR2 from the germline V gene are DFQATT and SNEGSKA (reference sequence). This CDR3 is 15 amino acids long. The CDR3 protein is CSARGTGGRWDTQYF. The DNA read from the CDR3 is TGCAGTGCTAGGGGGACAGGGGGCAGATGGGATACG.

This clone was counted ten times or more. Read sequence stops 3 residues before the CDR3 end, and the germline J gene provides the missing end. This sequence joins TRBV5-4 and TRBJ2-3, with 8 bases lining up with TRBD2. Germline assignment: CDR1 SGHNT and CDR2 YYREEE (reference sequence). This CDR3 comprises 16 residues. Losses at the gene ends were 1 base for V and 0 bases for J; bases not matched to a gene: 4. The chain's CDR3 is CASSLLLAGSTDTQYF. The CDR3 bases that were read are TGTGCCAGCAGCTTGCTTCTAGCGGGTAGCACAGATACG. The whole variable domain, filled in from reference TRBV5-4 and TRBJ2-3, reads ETGVTQSPTHLIKTRGQQVTLRCSSQSGHNTVSWYQQALGQGPQFIFQYYREEENGRGNFPPRFSGLQFPNYSSELNVNALELDDSALYLCASSLLLAGSTDTQYFGPGTRLTVL.